A single sample gave rise to the 10 T cell receptor beta chains below, sequenced in a study of cytomegalovirus exposure and HLA in healthy donors. Sequencing used immunoSEQ multiplex PCR; TCRdb keeps in-frame clones, though not all of them. The sample records 150,000 to 200,000 clones, around 89% being singletons. Material: PBMCs. These TCRs come from a man younger than 35 in good health and CMV-seronegative.

The chain has TRBV27 and TRBJ2-2; 14 bases are shared with TRBD2. This CDR3 has 21 amino acids. Germline V gene sequence: CDR1 MNHEY, CDR2 SMNVEV (reference sequence). V shed 3 bases and J 4 bases; nucleotides not matched to a gene: 16. The CDR3 region has the DNA TGTGCCAGCAGTTTCGGGGGGACTAGCGGGGGCCTCGCGGATTTCACCGGGGAGCTGTTTTTT. Amino acid sequence: CASSFGGTSGGLADFTGELFF.

The chain has TRBV2 and TRBJ2-1; D is perhaps TRBD2 (6 bases). The CDR3 extends over 13 amino acids. Per germline, CDR1 SNHLY and CDR2 FYNNEI. The V and J ends lost 8 bases and 9 bases respectively, with 17 bases between them. CDR3 nucleotide sequence: TGTGCCAGCCGCACGGGGGAACAGACTGAGCAGTTCTTC. This sequence encodes CASRTGEQTEQFF.

This sequence joins TRBV6-1 and TRBJ1-5, with TRBD1 matching over 7 bases. V lost 6 bases and J lost 3; bases outside the gene matches: 8. This CDR3 contains 15 residues. CDR1 is MNHNS, CDR2 SASEGT, per germline. The CDR3 loop is CASRSTGRLNQPQHF. In nucleotides, the CDR3 is TGTGCCAGCAGATCGACAGGGCGCCTCAATCAGCCCCAGCATTTT.

The chain links TRBV18 to TRBJ1-2; perhaps TRBD1 as D (5 bases). The CDR3 extends over 14 amino acids. CDR1 KGHSH and CDR2 LQKENI come from the germline V gene. Trimming pared 6 bases from V and 5 bases from J, leaving 16 bases between. DNA for the CDR3: TGTGCCAGCTCGTCCGCAGACAGTACTTATGGCTACACCTTC. The encoded protein is CASSSADSTYGYTF.

The chain combines TRBV7-6 with TRBJ2-1, with 8 nucleotides matching TRBD2. The CDR3 sequence is 14 residues long. Per the germline V gene, CDR1 is SGHVS and CDR2 is FNYEAQ. With V trimmed by 5 bases and J by 6 bases, 6 bases remained unmatched. The CDR3 is CASSPGGGSNEQFF. The CDR3 DNA reads TGTGCCAGCAGCCCGGGGGGGGGTAGCAATGAGCAGTTCTTC.

V is TRBV6-9 and J is TRBJ2-3; 7 nucleotides align to TRBD1. From germline, CDR1 is MNHGY and CDR2 SVAAGI. The CDR3 sequence is 13 residues long. As DNA, the CDR3 is TGTGTCCCTATGGGACAGTTCACAGATACGCAGTATTTT. It codes for CVPMGQFTDTQYF.

V is TRBV5-1 and J is TRBJ2-2; 8 bases are shared with TRBD2. The CDR3 has 18 residues. Per germline, CDR1 SGHRS and CDR2 YFSETQ. V was clipped by 4 bases and J by 0 bases; unmatched bases: 11. In DNA form, the CDR3 reads TGCGCCAGCAGCCCCAAGCCTGCGGGGGGCCCGAACACCGGGGAGCTGTTTTTT. It specifies CASSPKPAGGPNTGELFF. The whole variable domain, remainder taken from reference TRBV5-1 and TRBJ2-2, is KAGVTQTPRYLIKTRGQQVTLSCSPISGHRSVSWYQQTPGQGLQFLFEYFSETQRNKGNFPGRFSGRQFSNSRSEMNVSTLELGDSALYLCASSPKPAGGPNTGELFFGEGSRLTVL.

V is TRBV6-4 and J is TRBJ2-3, with TRBD2 matching over 8 bases. This CDR3 has 14 amino acids. CDR1 is MRHNA and CDR2 is SNTAGT in the germline V gene. J gave up 5 bases and V 4 bases, and 5 bases lay outside the gene matches. CDR3: CASSGVAGRDTQYF. In nucleotides, the CDR3 is TGTGCCAGCAGTGGAGTAGCGGGAAGAGATACGCAGTATTTT.

The chain has TRBV10-3 and TRBJ1-1; TRBD1 matches at 7 bases. The germline V gene has CDR1 ENHRY and CDR2 SYGVKD. Losses at the gene ends were 4 bases for V and 1 base for J; bases not matched to a gene: 9. There are 16 residues in the CDR3. Written as DNA, the CDR3 is TGTGCCATCAGTGCCCCTGACTGGACAGGGAACACTGAAGCTTTCTTT. It codes for CAISAPDWTGNTEAFF.

The V and J genes are TRBV19 and TRBJ2-7, with D perhaps TRBD2 (6 bases). Germline V gives CDR1 LNHDA, CDR2 SQIVND (reference sequence). The CDR3 spans 14 residues. V lost 3 bases and J 3 bases, leaving 12 bases between the germline ends. CDR3 in amino acids: CASSMTGTGYEQYF. DNA of the CDR3: TGTGCCAGTAGTATGACCGGGACTGGCTACGAGCAGTACTTC. The whole variable domain, filled in from reference TRBV19 and TRBJ2-7, reads DGGITQSPKYLFRKEGQNVTLSCEQNLNHDAMYWYRQDPGQGLRLIYYSQIVNDFQKGDIAEGYSVSREKKESFPLTVTSAQKNPTAFYLCASSMTGTGYEQYFGPGTRLTVT.